This T cell receptor (beta chain) is from a study of blood T cell repertoires in COVID-19. Study at large: COVID-19 samples, acute and convalescent, were from the United States, Italy and Spain. T cells, B-cell-depleted T cells, or PBMCs supplied cDNA or gDNA.

J gave up 5 bases and V 2 bases, and 6 bases lay outside the gene matches. The germline gives CDR1 MNHEY, CDR2 SMNVEV (reference sequence). The CDR3 runs 14 residues. Patients from Seattle were sampled longitudinally, starting during active infection. In the original analysis: Nucleated cell counts were estimated from reference gene primer amplification. The method was immunoSEQ multiplex PCR; TCRdb's version includes in-frame clones alone and lacks a portion of them. V and J calls and clone size are given by that table; D and trimming were obtained from the DNA. The sample holds about 260,000 clones; 88% are singletons and the top ten take approximately 11%.

This clonotype was obtained from a woman under 40 with COVID-19, enrolled during active disease. The rearrangement joins TRBV27 to TRBJ2-7; 7 bases line up with TRBD2. Sequencing input: peripheral blood. The CDR3 here is CASSLVAGVNEQYF. In DNA, the CDR3 is TGTGCCAGCAGTTTAGTGGCGGGAGTCAACGAGCAGTACTTC.